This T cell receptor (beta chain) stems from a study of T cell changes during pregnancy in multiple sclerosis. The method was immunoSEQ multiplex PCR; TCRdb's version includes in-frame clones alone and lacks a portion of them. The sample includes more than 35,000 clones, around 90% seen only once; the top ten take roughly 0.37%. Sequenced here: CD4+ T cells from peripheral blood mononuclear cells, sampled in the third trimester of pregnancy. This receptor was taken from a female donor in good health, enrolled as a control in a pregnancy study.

CDR3 DNA: TGCAGCGGGGGAAGCGGGAGTAATCCCTTAAACACCGGGGAGCTGTTTTTT. Encoded protein: CSGGSGSNPLNTGELFF. This chain links TRBV29-1 with TRBJ2-2, with 8 bases identical to TRBD2. V was clipped by 7 bases and J by 2 bases; unmatched bases: 15. CDR1 and CDR2 (germline): SQVTM, ANQGSEA. This CDR3 comprises 17 residues.